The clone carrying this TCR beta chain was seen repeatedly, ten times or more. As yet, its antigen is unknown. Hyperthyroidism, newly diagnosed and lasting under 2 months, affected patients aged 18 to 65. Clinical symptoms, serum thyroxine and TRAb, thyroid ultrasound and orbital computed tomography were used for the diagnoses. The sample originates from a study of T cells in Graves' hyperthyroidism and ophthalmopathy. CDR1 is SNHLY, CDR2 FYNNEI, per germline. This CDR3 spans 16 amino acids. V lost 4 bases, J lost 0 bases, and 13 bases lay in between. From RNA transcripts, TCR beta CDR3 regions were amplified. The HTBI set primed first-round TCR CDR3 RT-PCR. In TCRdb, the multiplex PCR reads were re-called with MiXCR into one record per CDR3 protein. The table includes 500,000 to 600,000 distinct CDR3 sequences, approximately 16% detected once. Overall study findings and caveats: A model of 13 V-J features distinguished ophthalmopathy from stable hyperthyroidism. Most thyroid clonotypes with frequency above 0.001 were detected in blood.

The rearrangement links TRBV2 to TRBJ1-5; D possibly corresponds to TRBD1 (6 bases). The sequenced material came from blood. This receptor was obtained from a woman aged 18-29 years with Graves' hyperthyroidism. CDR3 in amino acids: CASSGGGGYSNQPQHF. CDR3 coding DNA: TGTGCCAGCAGTGGTGGAGGGGGGTATAGCAATCAGCCCCAGCATTTT.